The T cell receptor beta chain described here comes from a study of glioma-infiltrating T cells after dendritic cell vaccination. Profiling relied on immunoSEQ multiplex PCR, and the TCRdb table lists in-frame clones only, not all of them. The sample lists about 96,000 clones; approximately 80% were seen once. V lost 7 bases to trimming and J lost 0 bases, with 15 bases between them. The CDR3 consists of 15 residues. Germline-derived CDR1 and CDR2 are LNHDA and SQIVND (reference sequence). Fresh-frozen tumor tissue and more than two years of survival data were available for all. Blood PBMC samples: pre-vaccination, two weeks post third vaccination, and at tumor progression.

The material sequenced was blood, taken before dendritic cell vaccination. The TCR sequence derives from a human donor with glioblastoma. This chain joins TRBV19 and TRBJ1-1, with D maybe TRBD1 (6 bases). CDR3 in amino acids: CASKRQAGLNTEAFF. CDR3 DNA: TGTGCCAGTAAGCGACAGGCAGGGCTGAACACTGAAGCTTTCTTT.